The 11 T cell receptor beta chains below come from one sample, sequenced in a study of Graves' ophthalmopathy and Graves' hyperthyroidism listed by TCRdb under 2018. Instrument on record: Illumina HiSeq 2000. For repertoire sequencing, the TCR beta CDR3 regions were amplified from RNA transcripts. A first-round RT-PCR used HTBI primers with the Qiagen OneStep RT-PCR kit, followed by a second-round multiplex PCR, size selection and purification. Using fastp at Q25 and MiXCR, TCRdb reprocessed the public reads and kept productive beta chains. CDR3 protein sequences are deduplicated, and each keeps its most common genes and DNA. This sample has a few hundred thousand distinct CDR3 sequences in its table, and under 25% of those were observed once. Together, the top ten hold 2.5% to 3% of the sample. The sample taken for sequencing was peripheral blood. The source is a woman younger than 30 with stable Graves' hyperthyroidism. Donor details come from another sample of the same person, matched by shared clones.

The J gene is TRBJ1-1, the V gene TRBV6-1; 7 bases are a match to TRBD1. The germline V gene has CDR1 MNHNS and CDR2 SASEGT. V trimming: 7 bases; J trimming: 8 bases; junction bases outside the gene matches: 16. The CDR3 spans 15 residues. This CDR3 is CASTPGVRKTGEAFF. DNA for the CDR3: TGTGCCAGCACCCCTGGGGTGAGGAAGACAGGGGAAGCTTTCTTT.

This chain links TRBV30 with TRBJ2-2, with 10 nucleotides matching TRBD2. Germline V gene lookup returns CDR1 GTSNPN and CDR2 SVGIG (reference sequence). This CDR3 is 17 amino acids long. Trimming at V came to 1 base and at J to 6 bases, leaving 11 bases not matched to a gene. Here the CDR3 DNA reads TGTGCCTGGAGTGCGCATGGCAGCGGGAGGGCCCCCGGGGAGCTGTTTTTT. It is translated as CAWSAHGSGRAPGELFF.

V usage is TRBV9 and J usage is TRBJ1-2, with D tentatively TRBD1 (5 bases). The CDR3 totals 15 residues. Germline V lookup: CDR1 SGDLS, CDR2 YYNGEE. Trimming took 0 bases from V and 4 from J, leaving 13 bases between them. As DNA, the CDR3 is TGTGCCAGCAGCGTAGGGAGAGGGGCAGCCTATGGCTACACCTTC. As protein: CASSVGRGAAYGYTF.

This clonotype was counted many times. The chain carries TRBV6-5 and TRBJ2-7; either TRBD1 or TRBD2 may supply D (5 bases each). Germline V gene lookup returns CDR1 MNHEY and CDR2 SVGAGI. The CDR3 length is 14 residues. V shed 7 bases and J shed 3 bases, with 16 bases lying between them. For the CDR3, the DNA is TGTGCCAGCACCCAGGGAGAAGGGGTCTACGAGCAGTACTTC. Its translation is CASTQGEGVYEQYF.

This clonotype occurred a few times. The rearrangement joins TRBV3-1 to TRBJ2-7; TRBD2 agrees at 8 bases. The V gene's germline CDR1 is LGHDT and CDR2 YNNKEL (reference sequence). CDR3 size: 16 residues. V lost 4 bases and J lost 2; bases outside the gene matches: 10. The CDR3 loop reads CASSLFGAGVPYEQYF. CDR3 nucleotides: TGTGCCAGCAGCCTGTTCGGAGCGGGGGTCCCCTACGAGCAGTACTTC.

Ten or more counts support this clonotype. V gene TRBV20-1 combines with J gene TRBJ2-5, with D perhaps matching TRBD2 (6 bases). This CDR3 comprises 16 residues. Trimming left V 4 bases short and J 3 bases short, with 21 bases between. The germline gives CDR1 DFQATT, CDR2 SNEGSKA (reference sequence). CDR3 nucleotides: TGCAGTGCTAACTCCGCAGTCATTAGCGGAAAAGAGACCCAGTACTTC. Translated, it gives CSANSAVISGKETQYF.

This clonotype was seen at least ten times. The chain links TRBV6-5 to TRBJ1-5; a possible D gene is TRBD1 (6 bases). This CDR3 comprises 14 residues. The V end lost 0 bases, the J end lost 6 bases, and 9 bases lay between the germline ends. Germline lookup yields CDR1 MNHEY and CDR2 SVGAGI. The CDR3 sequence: CASSYSLQGQPQHF. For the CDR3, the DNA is TGTGCCAGCAGTTACTCGTTACAGGGTCAGCCCCAGCATTTT.

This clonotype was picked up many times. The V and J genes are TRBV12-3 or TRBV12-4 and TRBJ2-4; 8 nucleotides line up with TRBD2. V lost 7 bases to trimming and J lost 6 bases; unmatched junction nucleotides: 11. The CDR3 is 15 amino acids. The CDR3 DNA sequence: TGTGCCAGCAACAAGAGCGGGAGAAAAGGAAACATTCAGTACTTC. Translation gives CASNKSGRKGNIQYF.

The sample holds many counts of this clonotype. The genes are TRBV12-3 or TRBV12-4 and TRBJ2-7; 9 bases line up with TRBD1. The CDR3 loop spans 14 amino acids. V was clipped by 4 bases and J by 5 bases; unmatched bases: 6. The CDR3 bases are TGTGCCAGCAGTTCCGGGACAGGGACCAACGAGCAGTACTTC. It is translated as CASSSGTGTNEQYF.

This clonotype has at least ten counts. The CDR3 region has the DNA TGTGCCAGCAGTTCTCCAGCGGGAGGCTACGAGCAGTACTTC. Protein: CASSSPAGGYEQYF. J is TRBJ2-7 and V is TRBV12-3 or TRBV12-4; 9 nucleotides agree with TRBD2. CDR3 length: 14 amino acids. Unmatched junction bases numbered 4, after V lost 4 bases and J lost 3 bases.

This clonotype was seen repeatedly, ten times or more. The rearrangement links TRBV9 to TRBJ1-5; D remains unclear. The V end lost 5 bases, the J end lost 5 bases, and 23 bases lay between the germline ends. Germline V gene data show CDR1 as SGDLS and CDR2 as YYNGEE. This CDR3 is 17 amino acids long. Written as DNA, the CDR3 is TGTGCCAGCAGTCCCTCCGCGGGCCATCTTGGTGATCAGCCCCAGCATTTT. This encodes CASSPSAGHLGDQPQHF.